Reported below is one T cell receptor (beta chain). The target antigen is unknown. The data were taken from a study of cytomegalovirus exposure and HLA in healthy donors. Study outcomes and limitations: Further analysis, carried out later, found HLA-associated TCR beta chains more clonally expanded than equally common other chains.

CDR3 length: 18 amino acids. The V gene lost 1 base and the J gene lost 0 bases, with 13 bases spanning the gap. Germline CDR1 is MGHRA and CDR2 is YSYEKL. 13 Jbeta primers and 60 Vbeta primers were used for the PCR. Some clones are missing from TCRdb's copy, which holds only in-frame ones; the method was immunoSEQ multiplex PCR. The table records about 110,000 clones, just under 75% of them present only once. The TCR originated in a man between 50 and 59 years old in good health and CMV-seropositive. Sequencing was performed on PBMCs. The chain is built from TRBV4-1 and TRBJ2-6, with D perhaps matching TRBD1 (5 bases). CDR3 sequence reads: CASSQGTYVLSGANVLTF. DNA for the CDR3: TGCGCCAGCAGCCAAGGGACATACGTCCTCTCTGGGGCCAACGTCCTGACTTTC.